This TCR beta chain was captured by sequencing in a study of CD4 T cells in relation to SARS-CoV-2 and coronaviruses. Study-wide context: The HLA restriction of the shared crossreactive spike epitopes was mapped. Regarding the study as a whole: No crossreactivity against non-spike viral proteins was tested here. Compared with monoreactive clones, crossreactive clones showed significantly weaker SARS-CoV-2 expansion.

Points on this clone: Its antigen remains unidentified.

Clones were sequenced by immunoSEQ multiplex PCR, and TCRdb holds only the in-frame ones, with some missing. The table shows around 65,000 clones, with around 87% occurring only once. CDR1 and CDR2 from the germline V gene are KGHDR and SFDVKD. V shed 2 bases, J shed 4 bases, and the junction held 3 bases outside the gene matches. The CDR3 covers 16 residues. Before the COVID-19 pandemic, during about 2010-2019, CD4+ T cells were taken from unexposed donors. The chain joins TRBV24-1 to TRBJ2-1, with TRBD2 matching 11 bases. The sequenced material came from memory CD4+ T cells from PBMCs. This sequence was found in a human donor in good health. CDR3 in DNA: TGTGCCACCAGTGATTCACTAGCGGGGGAGTACAATGAGCAGTTCTTC. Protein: CATSDSLAGEYNEQFF.